This is a list of T cell receptor beta chains from one sample in a study of CD8 T cells in Susac syndrome. MiXCR was run by TCRdb on the immunoSEQ multiplex PCR reads, yielding one entry per CDR3 protein. The sample holds about 250,000 distinct CDR3 sequences, 93% seen once. Sequencing was carried out using CD4+ T cells from PBMCs. Source of these receptors: a human donor with multiple sclerosis. The CDR3 runs from the conserved cysteine through the conserved F or W. The D gene is left open where the match is weak. A row's size may be missing; if present it is once, few, many or a size class.

TRBV12-3/TRBV12-4	.	TRBD1	TRBJ1-2	CASSQEGGETGYTF	TGTGCCAGCAGCCAAGAAGGGGGCGAGACTGGCTACACCTTC
TRBV5-4	.	TRBD1	TRBJ1-2	CASSLDPQGAGGYTF	TGTGCCAGCAGCTTGGACCCACAGGGGGCGGGCGGCTACACCTTC
TRBV5-1	.	.	TRBJ1-4	CASSLDSGQGNEKLFF	TGCGCCAGCAGCTTGGATTCGGGACAAGGAAATGAAAAACTGTTTTTT
TRBV6-1	.	.	TRBJ1-4	CASSEAAPAAKLFF	TGTGCCAGCAGTGAAGCGGCCCCGGCCGCCAAACTGTTTTTT
TRBV4-1	.	TRBD1	TRBJ2-2	CASSQTKSGTGRYTGELFF	TGCGCCAGCAGCCAAACTAAATCGGGGACAGGGCGGTACACCGGGGAGCTGTTTTTT
TRBV19	.	.	TRBJ1-5	CASSILINQPQHF	TGTGCCAGTAGTATTCTGATCAATCAGCCCCAGCATTTT
TRBV13	.	.	TRBJ1-3	CASSSQTPRGNSGNTIYF	TGTGCCAGCAGCTCACAAACCCCCAGAGGAAACTCTGGAAACACCATATATTTT
TRBV3-1	.	.	TRBJ2-3	CASSQTGRSDTQYF	TGTGCCAGCAGCCAAACAGGGCGATCAGATACGCAGTATTTT
TRBV7-9	.	TRBD2	TRBJ2-1	CASTGGLAAYNEQFF	TGTGCCAGCACCGGCGGACTAGCGGCCTACAATGAGCAGTTCTTC
TRBV5-6	.	.	TRBJ2-1	CASSYEDYNEQFF	TGTGCCAGCAGCTATGAGGACTACAATGAGCAGTTCTTC
TRBV7-3	.	.	TRBJ1-6	CASSLSGGHDSPLHF	TGTGCCAGCAGCTTAAGCGGGGGTCACGATTCACCCCTCCACTTT
TRBV12-3/TRBV12-4	.	TRBD2	TRBJ2-3	CASSPWLAGVGDTQYF	TGTGCCAGCAGCCCTTGGCTAGCGGGAGTAGGAGATACGCAGTATTTT
TRBV7-2	.	.	TRBJ1-2	CASSLGTSSSGYTF	TGTGCCAGCAGCCTCGGGACAAGTTCTAGTGGCTACACCTTC
TRBV7-3	.	TRBD2	TRBJ2-1	CASSQGLAGFNEQFF	TGTGCCAGCAGCCAGGGACTAGCGGGCTTCAATGAGCAGTTCTTC
TRBV25-1	.	.	TRBJ2-5	CASSEYLGGWETQYF	TGTGCCAGCAGTGAATATCTGGGGGGCTGGGAGACCCAGTACTTC
TRBV9	.	.	TRBJ2-3	CASGAGTDTQYF	TGTGCCAGCGGGGCTGGGACAGATACGCAGTATTTT
TRBV20-1	.	TRBD2	TRBJ2-3	CSARTQLAGVTDTQYF	TGCAGTGCTAGAACCCAACTAGCGGGAGTCACAGATACGCAGTATTTT
TRBV7-2	.	TRBD1	TRBJ1-3	CASSPRTGIHTIYF	TGTGCCAGCAGCCCCCGGACAGGGATACACACCATATATTTT
TRBV9	once	.	TRBJ1-1	CASSVVSSGLNTEAFF	TGTGCCAGCAGCGTAGTTTCTTCAGGGTTGAACACTGAAGCTTTCTTT
TRBV24-1	.	.	TRBJ2-3	CATSDYEGDTDTQYF	TGTGCCACCAGTGATTATGAGGGGGACACAGATACGCAGTATTTT
TRBV28	.	.	TRBJ1-4	CASKDGRGYEKLFF	TGTGCCAGCAAAGACGGGCGGGGATATGAAAAACTGTTTTTT
TRBV20-1	.	.	TRBJ1-1	CSARSQYLNTEAFF	TGCAGTGCTAGGTCTCAATATTTGAACACTGAAGCTTTCTTT
TRBV7-2	once	.	TRBJ2-7	CASTPEDEQYF	TGTGCCAGCACCCCAGAGGACGAGCAGTACTTC
TRBV7-3	once	TRBD2	TRBJ2-1	CASSFGTTPYNEQFF	TGTGCCAGCAGCTTCGGGACTACCCCCTACAATGAGCAGTTCTTC
TRBV7-6	.	.	TRBJ2-2	CASSLWGSTGELFF	TGTGCCAGCAGCTTATGGGGAAGCACCGGGGAGCTGTTTTTT
TRBV24-1	.	.	TRBJ2-2	CATSDLGGGVNTGELFF	TGTGCCACCAGTGATCTCGGTGGTGGTGTGAACACCGGGGAGCTGTTTTTT
TRBV13	.	.	TRBJ1-2	CASSRDQGEGYGYTF	TGTGCCAGCAGCCGCGACCAAGGAGAGGGCTATGGCTACACCTTC
TRBV12-3/TRBV12-4	once	.	TRBJ1-5	CASSFSGHQPQHF	TGTGCCAGCAGTTTTTCGGGGCATCAGCCCCAGCATTTT
TRBV18	.	.	TRBJ1-1	CASSPPTGAKTEAFF	TGTGCCAGCTCACCCCCTACGGGGGCGAAAACTGAAGCTTTCTTT
TRBV7-2	.	.	TRBJ2-5	CASSFQTGQETQYF	TGTGCCAGCAGCTTCCAGACAGGCCAAGAGACCCAGTACTTC
TRBV24-1	once	TRBD1	TRBJ2-5	CATSGRPGQGRQTQYF	TGTGCCACCAGTGGGAGGCCGGGACAGGGTCGACAGACCCAGTACTTC
TRBV9	.	.	TRBJ1-1	CASSVAPTNTEAFF	TGTGCCAGCAGCGTAGCTCCGACGAACACTGAAGCTTTCTTT
TRBV20-1	.	TRBD1	TRBJ1-1	CSRKGAAATEAFF	TGCAGCCGGAAGGGGGCGGCGGCCACTGAAGCTTTCTTT
TRBV4-2	.	TRBD2	TRBJ2-1	CASSQEGTSGGFNNEQFF	TGTGCCAGCAGCCAAGAAGGGACTAGCGGGGGGTTTAACAATGAGCAGTTCTTC
TRBV12-3/TRBV12-4	.	.	TRBJ2-4	CASSLGSLAKNIQYF	TGTGCCAGCAGTTTGGGCAGCTTAGCCAAAAACATTCAGTACTTC
TRBV29-1	.	TRBD1	TRBJ1-4	CSVSDRGNEKLFF	TGCAGCGTCTCGGACAGGGGTAATGAAAAACTGTTTTTT
TRBV6-2/TRBV6-3	.	TRBD1	TRBJ1-5	CASTRTGSNQPQHF	TGTGCCAGCACTAGGACAGGCAGCAATCAGCCCCAGCATTTT
TRBV27	.	.	TRBJ1-2	CASSSGPYGYTF	TGTGCCAGCAGTTCAGGACCCTATGGCTACACCTTC
TRBV5-1	.	TRBD2	TRBJ2-3	CASSAGGTDTQYF	TGCGCCAGCAGCGCCGGGGGGACAGATACGCAGTATTTT
TRBV4-1	.	.	TRBJ2-5	CASSQDITQETQYF	TGCGCCAGCAGCCAAGATATAACACAAGAGACCCAGTACTTC
TRBV25-1	.	TRBD1	TRBJ2-7	CASSLPQGAYEQYF	TGTGCCAGCTCCCTCCCGCAGGGGGCCTACGAGCAGTACTTC
TRBV12-3/TRBV12-4	.	.	TRBJ1-1	CASSFSPQGNTEAFF	TGTGCCAGCAGTTTTAGTCCTCAGGGGAACACTGAAGCTTTCTTT
TRBV12-3/TRBV12-4	.	.	TRBJ2-2	CASSFEGTHTGELFF	TGTGCCAGCAGTTTCGAGGGTACGCATACCGGGGAGCTGTTTTTT
TRBV5-4	.	.	TRBJ2-2	CASSLAVRAGELFF	TGTGCCAGCAGCTTGGCCGTTAGGGCCGGGGAGCTGTTTTTT
TRBV18	once	.	TRBJ2-2	CASSPGHTTGELFF	TGTGCCAGCTCACCAGGACACACTACCGGGGAGCTGTTTTTT
TRBV12-3/TRBV12-4	.	.	TRBJ2-6	CASTPNGGANVLTF	TGTGCCAGCACCCCTAACGGCGGGGCCAACGTCCTGACTTTC
TRBV29-1	.	TRBD2	TRBJ2-5	CSVATSGGETQYF	TGCAGCGTCGCGACTAGCGGGGGAGAGACCCAGTACTTC
TRBV28	.	.	TRBJ2-1	CASSQWGRNEQFF	TGTGCCAGCAGCCAATGGGGCCGAAATGAGCAGTTCTTC
TRBV30	.	TRBD2	TRBJ2-1	CAWSVRVAGTYNEQFF	TGTGCCTGGAGTGTACGAGTAGCGGGGACCTACAATGAGCAGTTCTTC
TRBV6-6	.	.	TRBJ1-2	CASSYEGDYGYTF	TGTGCCAGCAGTTACGAGGGGGACTATGGCTACACCTTC
TRBV4-2	.	.	TRBJ2-6	CASSQEIRGSGANVLTF	TGTGCCAGCAGCCAGGAGATCAGGGGCTCTGGGGCCAACGTCCTGACTTTC
TRBV18	.	.	TRBJ1-1	CASSPDQGLTEAFF	TGTGCCAGCTCACCAGATCAGGGGCTCACTGAAGCTTTCTTT
TRBV5-1	.	TRBD2	TRBJ2-3	CASSLPGLAGGGTDTQYF	TGCGCCAGCAGCTTGCCCGGACTAGCGGGAGGCGGCACAGATACGCAGTATTTT
TRBV29-1	once	TRBD2	TRBJ2-2	CSVVLAGVPNTGELFF	TGCAGCGTTGTCCTAGCGGGAGTCCCGAACACCGGGGAGCTGTTTTTT
TRBV12-3/TRBV12-4	.	.	TRBJ1-2	CASSSWDTPNYGYTF	TGTGCCAGCAGTTCATGGGACACCCCGAACTATGGCTACACCTTC
TRBV19	.	.	TRBJ1-3	CASSIGHSVGNTIYF	TGTGCCAGTAGTATAGGACACTCGGTTGGAAACACCATATATTTT
TRBV12-3/TRBV12-4	.	TRBD2	TRBJ2-1	CASSPSGGSPNNEQFF	TGTGCCAGCAGTCCCTCGGGGGGTAGCCCCAACAATGAGCAGTTCTTC